This T cell receptor (beta chain) was retrieved from a study of blood T cell repertoires in COVID-19. TCRdb's copy holds only in-frame clones and misses some; the assay was immunoSEQ multiplex PCR. This sample has some 45,000 clones, with 83% found just once. Germline V gene data show CDR1 as SQVTM and CDR2 as ANQGSEA. Between the trimmed V and J ends, which lost 4 bases and 0 bases, there was a span of 13 bases. This CDR3 spans 14 amino acids. The V and J genes are TRBV29-1 and TRBJ2-7; TRBD2 is a possible D gene (6 bases). The sequenced sample was peripheral blood. The TCR sequence derives from a man older than 75 in a cohort sampled during active COVID-19. The CDR3 nucleotides are TGCAGCGTTGTAGGGAGGAGAGGCTCCTACGAGCAGTACTTC. Amino acid sequence: CSVVGRRGSYEQYF.